The source of this TCR beta chain is a study of beta chain features in type 1 diabetes. Every isolated RNA sample was fully reverse transcribed, so sequencing captured expressed TCRB transcripts. The repertoire was sequenced with immunoSEQ multiplex PCR; TCRdb's copy has only in-frame clones and lacks some. The table shows 240,000 or so clones, with about 14% occurring only once. Study-level results: In every one of the four CD4+ subsets, TCRB CDR3s were moderately but significantly shorter in Type 1 diabetes patients.

CDR1 and CDR2 (germline): SGHRS, YFSETQ. The CDR3 sequence is 13 residues long. Trimming removed 2 bases at V and 9 bases at J, with 11 bases between. A few counts support this clone. What it binds is unknown. Based on CD45RO/CCR7/CD25/CD127/CD95/CD27, CD4+ regulatory, stem cell-like memory, naive and central memory cells were sorted. What was sequenced was naive CD4+ T cells from blood. The chain carries TRBV5-1 and TRBJ2-2; D gene uncertain. The receptor comes from a young man with type 1 diabetes. The CDR3 here is CASSFLDGRELFF. For the CDR3, the DNA is TGCGCCAGCAGCTTCCTCGATGGCCGGGAGCTGTTTTTT. The whole variable domain, remainder taken from reference TRBV5-1 and TRBJ2-2, is KAGVTQTPRYLIKTRGQQVTLSCSPISGHRSVSWYQQTPGQGLQFLFEYFSETQRNKGNFPGRFSGRQFSNSRSEMNVSTLELGDSALYLCASSFLDGRELFFGEGSRLTVL.